The entry that follows covers one T cell receptor (beta chain) sequence. The antigen is unknown. This specimen comes from a study of a mutant IDH1 vaccine in newly diagnosed glioma. Study-level information: Participants attended visit V12, the safety follow-up, at week 35, and then attended visit V13 at week 47.

Time point in this sample: week 47, end of study. Each dose delivered 300 ug of mutant IDH1 20-mer peptide subcutaneously with imiquimod. During weeks 1, 3, 5, 7, 11, 15, 19 and 23, patients received eight vaccinations. The donors had new WHO grade 3 or 4 astrocytomas; these were IDH1-mutant and ATRX-lost. The V gene end was trimmed by 0 bases and the J gene end by 0 bases; junction bases not matched to a gene: 0. CDR3 length: 14 residues. Germline V gene data show CDR1 as SGHRS and CDR2 as YFSETQ. Only in-frame clones appear in the TCRdb table, and some are missing; sequencing was by immunoSEQ multiplex PCR. The table includes 60,000 to 65,000 clones, around 83% detected once.

The chain uses TRBV5-1 and TRBJ2-7, with 7 bases aligning to TRBD1. The sample here was PBMCs, taken from a glioma patient whose treatment included an IDH1 peptide vaccine. The sequence was collected from a man aged 25-40 years with glioma. The CDR3 sequence: CASSLGQGSYEQYF. The CDR3, as DNA: TGCGCCAGCAGCTTGGGACAGGGCTCCTACGAGCAGTACTTC.